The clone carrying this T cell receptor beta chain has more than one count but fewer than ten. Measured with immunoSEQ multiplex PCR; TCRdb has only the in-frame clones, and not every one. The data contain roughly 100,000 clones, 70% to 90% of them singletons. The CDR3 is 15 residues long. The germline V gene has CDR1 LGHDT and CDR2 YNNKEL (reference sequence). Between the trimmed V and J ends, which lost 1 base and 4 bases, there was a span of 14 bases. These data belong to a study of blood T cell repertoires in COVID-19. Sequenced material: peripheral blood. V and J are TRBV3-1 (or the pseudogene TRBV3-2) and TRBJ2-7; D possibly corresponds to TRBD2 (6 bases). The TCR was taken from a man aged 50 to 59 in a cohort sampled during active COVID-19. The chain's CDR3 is CASSQVGDSLYEQYF. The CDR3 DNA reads TGTGCCAGCAGCCAAGTTGGGGACTCCCTTTACGAGCAGTACTTC.